This entry features one T cell receptor (beta chain) sequence. TCRdb's table, derived via immunoSEQ multiplex PCR, lists solely in-frame clones and lacks some. The repertoire holds 180,000 or so clones, with 89% as singletons. This specimen belongs to a study of blood T cell repertoires in COVID-19. The CDR3 consists of 16 residues. Germline loops: CDR1 ENHRY, CDR2 SYGVKD. V gave up 10 bases and J gave up 4 bases; unmatched junction bases: 14. The chain uses TRBV10-3 and TRBJ2-7, with 12 nucleotides matching TRBD2. The source material was PBMCs or T cells enriched from blood (not recorded which). This receptor was obtained from a woman under 30 who had recovered from COVID-19. This CDR3 reads CATTTSPSGRAYEQYF. For the CDR3, the DNA is TGTGCCACCACCACTTCGCCTAGCGGGAGGGCTTACGAGCAGTACTTC.